This T cell receptor beta chain was captured by sequencing in a study of CXCR3-negative and CXCR3-positive naive CD8 T cells. Study observations and caveats: Memory CD8+ cells had much lower diversity, and both naive subsets had comparably high diversity. Cryopreserved PBMCs had partly decreased CXCR3 expression; fresh PBMCs were used in most assays. Naive cells positive for CXCR3 carried more hydrophobic TRB CDR3s than CXCR3-negative ones. Naive cells that were CXCR3-negative or CXCR3-positive used TRBV-TRBJ genes alike, while memory cells diverged.

Cells that were CD45RO-CCR7+CD27+CD95- constituted naive CD8+ T cells. The libraries of TRB cDNA were constructed through 5' RACE using UMI labels. TCRdb re-analyzed the 5' RACE reads; it lists each CDR3 protein once, without DNA. The table lists about 110,000 distinct CDR3 sequences. The CDR3 extends over 16 amino acids. Germline CDR1 is MGHRA and CDR2 is YSYEKL. As to this clonotype: Antigen: not known.

The chain combines TRBV4-1 with TRBJ2-7. Material for sequencing was naive CXCR3+ CD8+ T cells from blood. Subset specified: CD45RO-CCR7+CD27+CD95- naive CD8+ T cells expressing CXCR3 (TNR3+). This clonotype originated in a human donor in good health. Some clones in this sample may be carry-over from other donors' samples. CDR3 amino acids: CASSQDLGSGTYEQYF.